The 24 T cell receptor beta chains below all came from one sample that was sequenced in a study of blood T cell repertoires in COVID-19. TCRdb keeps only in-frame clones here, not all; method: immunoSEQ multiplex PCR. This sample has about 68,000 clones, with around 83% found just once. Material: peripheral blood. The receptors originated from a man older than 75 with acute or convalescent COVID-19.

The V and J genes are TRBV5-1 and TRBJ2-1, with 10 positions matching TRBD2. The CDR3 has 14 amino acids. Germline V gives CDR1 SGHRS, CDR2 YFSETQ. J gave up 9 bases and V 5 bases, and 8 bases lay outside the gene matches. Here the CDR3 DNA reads TGCGCCAGCAGGGGGACTAGCGAAGAGCCTGAGCAGTTCTTC. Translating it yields CASRGTSEEPEQFF. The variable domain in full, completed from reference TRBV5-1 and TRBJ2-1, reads KAGVTQTPRYLIKTRGQQVTLSCSPISGHRSVSWYQQTPGQGLQFLFEYFSETQRNKGNFPGRFSGRQFSNSRSEMNVSTLELGDSALYLCASRGTSEEPEQFFGPGTRLTVL.

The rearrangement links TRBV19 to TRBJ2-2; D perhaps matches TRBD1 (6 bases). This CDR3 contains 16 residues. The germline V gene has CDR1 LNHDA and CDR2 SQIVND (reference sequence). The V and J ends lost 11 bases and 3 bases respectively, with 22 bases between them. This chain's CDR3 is CASLPPGRGDTGELFF. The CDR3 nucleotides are TGTGCCTCTTTGCCCCCCGGCAGGGGCGACACCGGGGAGCTGTTTTTT.

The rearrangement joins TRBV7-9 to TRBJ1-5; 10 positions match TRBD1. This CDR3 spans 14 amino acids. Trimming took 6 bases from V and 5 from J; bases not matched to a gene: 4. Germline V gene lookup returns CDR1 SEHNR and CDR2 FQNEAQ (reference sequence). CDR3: CASSRGQGDQPQHF. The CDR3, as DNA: TGTGCCAGCAGTCGCGGACAGGGGGATCAGCCCCAGCATTTT. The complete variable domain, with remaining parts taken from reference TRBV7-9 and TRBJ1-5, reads DTGVSQNPRHKITKRGQNVTFRCDPISEHNRLYWYRQTLGQGPEFLTYFQNEAQLEKSRLLSDRFSAERPKGSFSTLEIQRTEQGDSAMYLCASSRGQGDQPQHFGDGTRLSIL.

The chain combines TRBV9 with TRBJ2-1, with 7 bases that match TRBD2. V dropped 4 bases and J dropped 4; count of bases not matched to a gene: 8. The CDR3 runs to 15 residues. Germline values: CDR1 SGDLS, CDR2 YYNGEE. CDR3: CASSPRVAGYNEQFF. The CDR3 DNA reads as TGTGCCAGCAGCCCCCGAGTAGCGGGTTACAATGAGCAGTTCTTC.

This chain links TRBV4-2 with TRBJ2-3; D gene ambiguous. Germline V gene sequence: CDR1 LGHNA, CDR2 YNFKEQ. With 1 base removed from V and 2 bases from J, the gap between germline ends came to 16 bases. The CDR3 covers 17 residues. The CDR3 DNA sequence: TGTGCCAGCAGCCAAGTTGGCACTACTAAATTCACAGATACGCAGTATTTT. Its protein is CASSQVGTTKFTDTQYF.

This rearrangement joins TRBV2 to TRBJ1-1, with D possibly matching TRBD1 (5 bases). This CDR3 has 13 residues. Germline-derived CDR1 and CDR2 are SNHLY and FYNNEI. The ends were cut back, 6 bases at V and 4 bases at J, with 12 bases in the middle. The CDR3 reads CASRGRVSTEAFF. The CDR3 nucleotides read TGTGCCAGCAGGGGGCGCGTATCCACTGAAGCTTTCTTT.

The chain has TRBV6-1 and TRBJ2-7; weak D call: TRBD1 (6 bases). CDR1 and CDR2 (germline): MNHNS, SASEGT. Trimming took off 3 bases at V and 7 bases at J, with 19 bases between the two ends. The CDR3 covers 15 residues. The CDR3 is CASSDTGPPGWEQYF. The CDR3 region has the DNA TGTGCCAGCAGTGACACAGGGCCCCCCGGTTGGGAGCAGTACTTC.

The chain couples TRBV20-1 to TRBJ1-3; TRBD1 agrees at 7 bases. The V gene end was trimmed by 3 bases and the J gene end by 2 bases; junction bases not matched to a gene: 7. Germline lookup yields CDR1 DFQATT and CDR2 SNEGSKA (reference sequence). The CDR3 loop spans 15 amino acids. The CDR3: CSASPRQGAGNTIYF. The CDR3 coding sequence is TGCAGTGCTAGTCCCCGGCAGGGGGCTGGAAACACCATATATTTT.

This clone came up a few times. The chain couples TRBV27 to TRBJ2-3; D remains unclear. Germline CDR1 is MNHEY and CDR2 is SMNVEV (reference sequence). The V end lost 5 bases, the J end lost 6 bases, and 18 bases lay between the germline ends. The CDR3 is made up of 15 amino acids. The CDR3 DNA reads TGTGCCAGCAGTACAAACACGGGTGGAGTGGATACGCAGTATTTT. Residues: CASSTNTGGVDTQYF.

The CDR3 is CASSGLARAYEQYF. The DNA of the CDR3 is TGTGCCAGCAGCGGTTTAGCGCGTGCCTACGAGCAGTACTTC. The chain links TRBV3-1 (or the pseudogene TRBV3-2) to TRBJ2-7; a possible D gene is TRBD2 (5 bases). This CDR3 comprises 14 residues. Trimming took 5 bases from V and 2 from J, leaving 13 bases between them. CDR1 and CDR2 (germline): LGHDT, YNNKEL (reference sequence).

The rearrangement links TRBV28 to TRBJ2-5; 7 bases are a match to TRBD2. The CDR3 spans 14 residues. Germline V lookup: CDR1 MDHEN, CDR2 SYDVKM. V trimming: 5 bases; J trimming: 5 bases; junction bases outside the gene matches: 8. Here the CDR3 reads CASSPTQGGETQYF. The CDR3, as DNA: TGTGCCAGCAGTCCTACTCAGGGAGGGGAGACCCAGTACTTC.

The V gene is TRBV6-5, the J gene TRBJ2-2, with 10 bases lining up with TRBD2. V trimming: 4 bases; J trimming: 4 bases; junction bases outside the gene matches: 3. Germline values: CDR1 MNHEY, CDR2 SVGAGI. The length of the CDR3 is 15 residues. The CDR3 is CASSSSGGATGELFF. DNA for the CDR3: TGTGCCAGCAGTTCCAGCGGGGGGGCCACCGGGGAGCTGTTTTTT.

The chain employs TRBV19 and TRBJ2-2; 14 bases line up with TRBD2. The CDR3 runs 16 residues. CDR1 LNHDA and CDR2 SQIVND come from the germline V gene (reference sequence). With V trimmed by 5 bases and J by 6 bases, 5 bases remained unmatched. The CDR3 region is CASSVTSGRAAGELFF. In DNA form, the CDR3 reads TGTGCCAGTAGTGTGACTAGCGGGAGGGCTGCCGGGGAGCTGTTTTTT.

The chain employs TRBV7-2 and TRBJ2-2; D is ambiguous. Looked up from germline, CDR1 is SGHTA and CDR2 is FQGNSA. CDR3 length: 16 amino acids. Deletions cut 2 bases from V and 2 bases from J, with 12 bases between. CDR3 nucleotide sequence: TGTGCCAGCAGCTTAACTCCTGGAGTTAACACCGGGGAGCTGTTTTTT. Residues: CASSLTPGVNTGELFF.

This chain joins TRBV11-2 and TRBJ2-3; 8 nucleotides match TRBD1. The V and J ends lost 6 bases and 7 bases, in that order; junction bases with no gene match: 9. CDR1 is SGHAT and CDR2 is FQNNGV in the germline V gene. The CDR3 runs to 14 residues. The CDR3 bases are TGTGCCAGCAGGACCGAGACAGGGGTAAATACGCAGTATTTT. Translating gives CASRTETGVNTQYF.

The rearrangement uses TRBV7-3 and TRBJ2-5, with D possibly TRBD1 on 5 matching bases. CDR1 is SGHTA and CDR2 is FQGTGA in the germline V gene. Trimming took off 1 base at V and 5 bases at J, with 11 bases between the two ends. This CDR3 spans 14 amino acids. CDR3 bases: TGTGCCAGCAGCTTAAAGGGGCCTGGGGAGACCCAGTACTTC. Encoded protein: CASSLKGPGETQYF.

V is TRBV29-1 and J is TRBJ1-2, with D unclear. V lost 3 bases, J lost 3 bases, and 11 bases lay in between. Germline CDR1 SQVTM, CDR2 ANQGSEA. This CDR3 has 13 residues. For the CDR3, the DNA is TGCAGCGTTGATTTGGCAGCGGACTATGGCTACACCTTC. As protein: CSVDLAADYGYTF. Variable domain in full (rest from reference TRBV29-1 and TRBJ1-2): SAVISQKPSRDICQRGTSLTIQCQVDSQVTMMFWYRQQPGQSLTLIATANQGSEATYESGFVIDKFPISRPNLTFSTLTVSNMSPEDSSIYLCSVDLAADYGYTFGSGTRLTVV.

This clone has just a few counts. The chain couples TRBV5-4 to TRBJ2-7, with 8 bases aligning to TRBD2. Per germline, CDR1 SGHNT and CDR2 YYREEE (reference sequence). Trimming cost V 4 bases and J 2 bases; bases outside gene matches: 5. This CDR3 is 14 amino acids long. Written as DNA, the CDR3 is TGTGCCAGCAGCCCAGCGGGAGAGGCCTACGAGCAGTACTTC. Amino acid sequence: CASSPAGEAYEQYF.

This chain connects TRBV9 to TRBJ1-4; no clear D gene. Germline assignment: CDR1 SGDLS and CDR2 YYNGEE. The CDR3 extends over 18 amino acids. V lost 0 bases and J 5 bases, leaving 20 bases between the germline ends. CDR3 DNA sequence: TGTGCCAGCAGCGTAGAATCCGCAAGTGGAGGCCAGAATGAAAAACTGTTTTTT. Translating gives CASSVESASGGQNEKLFF.

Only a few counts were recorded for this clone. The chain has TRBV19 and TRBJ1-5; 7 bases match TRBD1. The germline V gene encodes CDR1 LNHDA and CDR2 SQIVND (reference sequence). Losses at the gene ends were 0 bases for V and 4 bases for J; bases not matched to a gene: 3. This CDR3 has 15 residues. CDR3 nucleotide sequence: TGTGCCAGTAGTATAGATCACAGGGGAAATCAGCCCCAGCATTTT. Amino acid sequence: CASSIDHRGNQPQHF.

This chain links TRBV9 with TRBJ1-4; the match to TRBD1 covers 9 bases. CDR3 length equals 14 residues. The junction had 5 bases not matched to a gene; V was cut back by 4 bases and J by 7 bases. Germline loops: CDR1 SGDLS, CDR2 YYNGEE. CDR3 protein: CASSRRQGGEKLFF. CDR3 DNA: TGTGCCAGCAGCCGTAGACAGGGGGGTGAAAAACTGTTTTTT.

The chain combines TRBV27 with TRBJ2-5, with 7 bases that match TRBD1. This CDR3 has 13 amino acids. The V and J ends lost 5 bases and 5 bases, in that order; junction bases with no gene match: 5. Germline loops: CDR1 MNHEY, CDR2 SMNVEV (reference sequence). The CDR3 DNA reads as TGTGCCAGCAGTCGAGGGGGCGTGGAGACCCAGTACTTC. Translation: CASSRGGVETQYF.

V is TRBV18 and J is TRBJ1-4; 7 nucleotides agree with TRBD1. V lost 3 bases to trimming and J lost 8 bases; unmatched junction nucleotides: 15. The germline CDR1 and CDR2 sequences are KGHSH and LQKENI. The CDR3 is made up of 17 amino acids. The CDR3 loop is CASSPPGQQRPIEKLFF. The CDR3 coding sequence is TGTGCCAGCTCACCGCCGGGACAGCAGCGGCCCATCGAAAAACTGTTTTTT.

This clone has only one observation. The CDR3 loop reads CASSPKTGGNTIYF. CDR3 DNA: TGTGCCAGCTCACCTAAGACAGGCGGAAACACCATATATTTT. The chain combines TRBV18 with TRBJ1-3; TRBD1 is a possible D gene (6 bases). CDR1 and CDR2 (germline): KGHSH, LQKENI. V shed 3 bases and J shed 4 bases, with 10 bases lying between them. The CDR3 loop spans 14 amino acids.